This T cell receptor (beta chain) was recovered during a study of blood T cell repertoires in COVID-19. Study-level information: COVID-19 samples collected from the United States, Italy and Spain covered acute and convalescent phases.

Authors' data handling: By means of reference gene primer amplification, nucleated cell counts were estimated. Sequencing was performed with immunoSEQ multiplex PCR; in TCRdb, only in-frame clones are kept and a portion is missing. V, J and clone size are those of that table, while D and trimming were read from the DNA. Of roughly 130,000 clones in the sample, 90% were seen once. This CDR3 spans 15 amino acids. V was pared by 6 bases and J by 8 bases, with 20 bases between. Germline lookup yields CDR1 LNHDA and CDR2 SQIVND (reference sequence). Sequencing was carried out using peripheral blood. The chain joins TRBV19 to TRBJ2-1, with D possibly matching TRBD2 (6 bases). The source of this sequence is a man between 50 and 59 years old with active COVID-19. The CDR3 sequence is CASSEWAGFIDEQFF. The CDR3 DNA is TGTGCCAGTAGCGAGTGGGCGGGGTTCATCGATGAGCAGTTCTTC. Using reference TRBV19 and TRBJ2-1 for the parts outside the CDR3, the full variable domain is DGGITQSPKYLFRKEGQNVTLSCEQNLNHDAMYWYRQDPGQGLRLIYYSQIVNDFQKGDIAEGYSVSREKKESFPLTVTSAQKNPTAFYLCASSEWAGFIDEQFFGPGTRLTVL.